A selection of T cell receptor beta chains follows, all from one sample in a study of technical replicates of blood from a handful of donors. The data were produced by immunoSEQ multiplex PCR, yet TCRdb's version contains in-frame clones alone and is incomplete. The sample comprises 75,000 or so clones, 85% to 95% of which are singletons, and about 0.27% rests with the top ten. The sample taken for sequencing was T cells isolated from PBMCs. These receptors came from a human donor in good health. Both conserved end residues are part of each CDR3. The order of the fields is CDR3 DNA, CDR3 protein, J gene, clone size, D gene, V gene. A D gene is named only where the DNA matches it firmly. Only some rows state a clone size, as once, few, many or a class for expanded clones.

cdr3_nt: TGTGCCAGTAGTAAACAGGGGACTCTGGTAAGCAACGAGCAGTACTTC
cdr3_aa: CASSKQGTLVSNEQYF
j_call: TRBJ2-7
clone_size: .
d_call: .
v_call: TRBV19

cdr3_nt: TGTGCCAGCAGTTCGACAGGGGGTGACCTAGAGGTCGGACCCCCAGAGACCCAGTACTTC
cdr3_aa: CASSSTGGDLEVGPPETQYF
j_call: TRBJ2-5
clone_size: .
d_call: TRBD1
v_call: TRBV27

cdr3_nt: TGCGCCAGCAGCCGACACGCAGGGACCGAGGGGGACCAAAACTATGGCTACACCTTC
cdr3_aa: CASSRHAGTEGDQNYGYTF
j_call: TRBJ1-2
clone_size: .
d_call: .
v_call: TRBV4-1

cdr3_nt: TGTGCCTGGAGCGAACGGGGAAAGGCGGGTCAGCCCCAGCATTTT
cdr3_aa: CAWSERGKAGQPQHF
j_call: TRBJ1-5
clone_size: .
d_call: .
v_call: TRBV30

cdr3_nt: TGTGCCAGTAGTATCCAACGGGATTCACCCCTCCACTTT
cdr3_aa: CASSIQRDSPLHF
j_call: TRBJ1-6
clone_size: .
d_call: .
v_call: TRBV19

cdr3_nt: TGCAGCGCCCTCAGCGTGGGGGGAGTCATTCAGTACTTC
cdr3_aa: CSALSVGGVIQYF
j_call: TRBJ2-4
clone_size: once
d_call: .
v_call: TRBV29-1

cdr3_nt: TGTGCCAGCAGTTGGACAGGCAAACCCTCCACAGATACGCAGTATTTT
cdr3_aa: CASSWTGKPSTDTQYF
j_call: TRBJ2-3
clone_size: .
d_call: TRBD1
v_call: TRBV6-6

cdr3_nt: TGCGCCAGCTTAGGGGGCCCAAGCACAGATACGCAGTATTTT
cdr3_aa: CASLGGPSTDTQYF
j_call: TRBJ2-3
clone_size: .
d_call: TRBD1
v_call: TRBV5-1

cdr3_nt: TGTGCCAGCAGCTTCCCGGGACAGTCGGCGGTCCCCCTCCACTTT
cdr3_aa: CASSFPGQSAVPLHF
j_call: TRBJ1-6
clone_size: once
d_call: TRBD1
v_call: TRBV7-2

cdr3_nt: TGCAGCGTCGGGTACTCCTACAATGAGCAGTTCTTC
cdr3_aa: CSVGYSYNEQFF
j_call: TRBJ2-1
clone_size: once
d_call: .
v_call: TRBV29-1

cdr3_nt: TGTGCCAGTAGTATCCTCGGACTAGCGGGAGGGAACACCGGGGAGCTGTTTTTT
cdr3_aa: CASSILGLAGGNTGELFF
j_call: TRBJ2-2
clone_size: .
d_call: TRBD2
v_call: TRBV19

cdr3_nt: TGTGCCAGCAGCTTGAGCAGGGGGCGACGTGGCTACACCTTC
cdr3_aa: CASSLSRGRRGYTF
j_call: TRBJ1-2
clone_size: .
d_call: TRBD1
v_call: TRBV5-6

cdr3_nt: TGTGCCAGCAGCGGGGGGCGCAATCAGCCCCAGCATTTT
cdr3_aa: CASSGGRNQPQHF
j_call: TRBJ1-5
clone_size: .
d_call: .
v_call: TRBV6-5

cdr3_nt: TGTGCCAGCAGCCCAGACAGGGGAAGGACCTACGAGCAGTACTTC
cdr3_aa: CASSPDRGRTYEQYF
j_call: TRBJ2-7
clone_size: .
d_call: TRBD1
v_call: TRBV13

cdr3_nt: TGTGCCAGCAGCCCGGACGGGGGTAGGCACGAGCAGTACTTC
cdr3_aa: CASSPDGGRHEQYF
j_call: TRBJ2-7
clone_size: .
d_call: .
v_call: TRBV6-6

cdr3_nt: TGCGCCAGCAGCTTAACAGGGGATACCTACGAGCAGTACTTC
cdr3_aa: CASSLTGDTYEQYF
j_call: TRBJ2-7
clone_size: .
d_call: TRBD1
v_call: TRBV5-1

cdr3_nt: TGTGCCAGCAGTCCGCAAGAGACCCAGTACTTC
cdr3_aa: CASSPQETQYF
j_call: TRBJ2-5
clone_size: .
d_call: .
v_call: TRBV2

cdr3_nt: TGTGCCTGGAGTCGACAGGGCGAGCAGTACTTC
cdr3_aa: CAWSRQGEQYF
j_call: TRBJ2-7
clone_size: once
d_call: TRBD1
v_call: TRBV30

cdr3_nt: TGTGCCAGCAGCGCGGGACAGGGACACACTGAAGCTTTCTTT
cdr3_aa: CASSAGQGHTEAFF
j_call: TRBJ1-1
clone_size: .
d_call: TRBD1
v_call: TRBV9

cdr3_nt: TGCAGTGCTGAGTCGACTGAAGCTTTCTTT
cdr3_aa: CSAESTEAFF
j_call: TRBJ1-1
clone_size: .
d_call: .
v_call: TRBV20-1

cdr3_nt: TGTGCCAGCAGAGGGACAGGGGACTTCTACGAGCAGTACTTC
cdr3_aa: CASRGTGDFYEQYF
j_call: TRBJ2-7
clone_size: .
d_call: TRBD1
v_call: TRBV6-5

cdr3_nt: TGTGCCAGTGCCGGCTCCTATAATTCACCCCTCCACTTT
cdr3_aa: CASAGSYNSPLHF
j_call: TRBJ1-6
clone_size: once
d_call: .
v_call: TRBV2

cdr3_nt: TGTGCCAGCAGTTACTCGACAGGGGCGTATGGCTACACCTTC
cdr3_aa: CASSYSTGAYGYTF
j_call: TRBJ1-2
clone_size: .
d_call: TRBD1
v_call: TRBV6-5

cdr3_nt: TGTGCCAGCAGCTTAGGGGGGACTAGCGGGGGACGGGGCGAGCAGTACTTC
cdr3_aa: CASSLGGTSGGRGEQYF
j_call: TRBJ2-7
clone_size: .
d_call: TRBD2
v_call: TRBV11-2

cdr3_nt: TGCGCCAGCAGGACGGTTGGGGGGAGGAACACTGAAGCTTTCTTT
cdr3_aa: CASRTVGGRNTEAFF
j_call: TRBJ1-1
clone_size: .
d_call: .
v_call: TRBV5-1

cdr3_nt: TGCGCCAGCAGCTTAGACAGTCTGGTGACGCCCCAGCATTTT
cdr3_aa: CASSLDSLVTPQHF
j_call: TRBJ1-5
clone_size: .
d_call: .
v_call: TRBV5-1

cdr3_nt: TGTGCCAGTAGTACGCTATTTCAATCAGAGCAGTACTTC
cdr3_aa: CASSTLFQSEQYF
j_call: TRBJ2-7
clone_size: .
d_call: .
v_call: TRBV19

cdr3_nt: TGTGCCAGCAGCTATGGGGGCGGCACTGAAGCTTTCTTT
cdr3_aa: CASSYGGGTEAFF
j_call: TRBJ1-1
clone_size: .
d_call: .
v_call: TRBV4-2

cdr3_nt: TGTGCCAGCAGCTCGGGTGGTTTGACAGGGGCGGACAATGAGCAGTTCTTC
cdr3_aa: CASSSGGLTGADNEQFF
j_call: TRBJ2-1
clone_size: .
d_call: TRBD1
v_call: TRBV5-4

cdr3_nt: TGTGCCATAGCGCAGGGGCTCGCAGATACGCAGTATTTT
cdr3_aa: CAIAQGLADTQYF
j_call: TRBJ2-3
clone_size: .
d_call: .
v_call: TRBV6-5

cdr3_nt: TGCGCCAGCAGTCCCGGGACTAGCGGATACCAAGAGACCCAGTACTTC
cdr3_aa: CASSPGTSGYQETQYF
j_call: TRBJ2-5
clone_size: .
d_call: TRBD2
v_call: TRBV10-1

cdr3_nt: TGCGCCAGCAGCCAAAAACAGGGACGGAGTAGTTACGAGCAGTACTTC
cdr3_aa: CASSQKQGRSSYEQYF
j_call: TRBJ2-7
clone_size: few
d_call: .
v_call: TRBV4-1

cdr3_nt: TGTGCCAGCAGTTTAGACAGGGAGAACACCGGGGAGCTGTTTTTT
cdr3_aa: CASSLDRENTGELFF
j_call: TRBJ2-2
clone_size: .
d_call: TRBD1
v_call: TRBV28

cdr3_nt: TGTGCCAGCAGCTTAGAAACGGGGGGGGGACCCGGGCAGTACTTC
cdr3_aa: CASSLETGGGPGQYF
j_call: TRBJ2-7
clone_size: .
d_call: TRBD2
v_call: TRBV7-9